One sample yielded the 20 T cell receptor beta chains listed below, sequenced in a study of post-analysis software for immune sequencing data. TCR beta cDNA libraries had unique molecular identifiers. TCRdb redid the calling of the PCR reads with MiXCR, one entry per CDR3 protein. The sample lists some 690,000 distinct CDR3 sequences; 55% to 60% were seen once. These TCRs' antigens remain unknown. Findings and limits, study-wide: Included in a set of roughly five TRBV segments more frequent in patients than controls were TRBV5-6, TRBV5-1 and TRBV20-1.

The sequencing input was blood. These receptors came from a girl aged 2-15 years with multiple sclerosis.

This clonotype was observed a few times. This sequence joins TRBV3-1 and TRBJ2-4; D not resolved. This CDR3 has 15 amino acids. Germline lookup yields CDR1 LGHDT and CDR2 YNNKEL (reference sequence). V lost 1 base to trimming and J lost 5 bases, with 12 bases between them. DNA of the CDR3: TGTGCCAGCAGCCAAGCGGCAGCGAACCAAAACATTCAGTACTTC. It codes for CASSQAAANQNIQYF. Variable domain in full (rest from reference TRBV3-1 and TRBJ2-4): DTAVSQTPKYLVTQMGNDKSIKCEQNLGHDTMYWYKQDSKKFLKIMFSYNNKELIINETVPNRFSPKSPDKAHLNLHINSLELGDSAVYFCASSQAAANQNIQYFGAGTRLSVL.

This clonotype turned up a few times. The CDR3 loop reads CASSSTPGQGVSGYTF. The CDR3, as DNA: TGTGCCAGCAGCTCAACACCGGGACAGGGAGTGAGTGGCTACACCTTC. The chain joins TRBV5-5 to TRBJ1-2; TRBD1 agrees at 9 bases. Germline CDR1 is SGHKS and CDR2 is YYEKEE (reference sequence). Unmatched junction bases numbered 13, after V lost 3 bases and J lost 7 bases. The CDR3 has 16 amino acids. Using reference TRBV5-5 and TRBJ1-2 for the parts outside the CDR3, the full variable domain is DAGVTQSPTHLIKTRGQQVTLRCSPISGHKSVSWYQQVLGQGPQFIFQYYEKEERGRGNFPDRFSARQFPNYSSELNVNALLLGDSALYLCASSSTPGQGVSGYTFGSGTRLTVV.

CDR3 DNA: TGTGCCAGCAGTTCAGGGGGCAACTACGAGCAGTACTTC. Translating it yields CASSSGGNYEQYF. This chain connects TRBV5-4 to TRBJ2-7; 8 bases fit TRBD1. V dropped 5 bases and J dropped 3; count of bases not matched to a gene: 4. The CDR3 runs to 13 residues. Per germline, CDR1 SGHNT and CDR2 YYREEE (reference sequence).

V usage is TRBV7-2 and J usage is TRBJ2-4; D is possibly TRBD2 (5 bases). The J call is doubtful: the DNA matches TRBJ2-5 better. Germline assignment: CDR1 SGHTA and CDR2 FQGNSA. The length of the CDR3 is 14 residues. CDR3 sequence reads: CASSIEGSRETQYF. In DNA form, the CDR3 reads TGTGCCAGCAGCATAGAGGGATCTCGGGAGACCCAGTACTTC.

This clonotype was picked up a small number of times. The chain uses TRBV5-1 and TRBJ2-1; D might be TRBD2 (6 bases). Trimming removed 2 bases at V and 6 bases at J, with 12 bases between. The germline gives CDR1 SGHRS, CDR2 YFSETQ. The length of the CDR3 is 14 residues. CDR3 in DNA: TGCGCCAGCAGCTTTGGAGGGGAGGCCAATGAGCAGTTCTTC. It encodes CASSFGGEANEQFF.

This sequence joins TRBV20-1 and TRBJ2-3, with 7 bases fitting TRBD2. V lost 4 bases and J lost 6; bases outside the gene matches: 19. CDR1 and CDR2 (germline): DFQATT, SNEGSKA (reference sequence). The CDR3 is 17 residues long. The CDR3 region is CSATHLVSAGDWDTQYF. CDR3 sequence (DNA): TGCAGTGCTACTCACCTGGTCTCGGCGGGGGATTGGGATACGCAGTATTTT.

The rearrangement links TRBV5-1 to TRBJ2-7; 7 bases are a match to TRBD1. The CDR3 has 14 amino acids. The germline V gene has CDR1 SGHRS and CDR2 YFSETQ. Germline trimming cut 1 base from V and 3 bases from J; bases unmatched to any gene: 4. The CDR3 DNA reads as TGCGCCAGCAGCTTGACAGGGGCCTTCTACGAGCAGTACTTC. Translation: CASSLTGAFYEQYF.

This clonotype was seen only a few times. The genes are TRBV29-1 and TRBJ2-3; 10 bases map to TRBD2. The CDR3 extends over 14 amino acids. Germline V gene data show CDR1 as SQVTM and CDR2 as ANQGSEA. V lost 6 bases to trimming and J lost 6 bases; unmatched junction nucleotides: 9. CDR3 protein: CSVAQRGGGDTQYF. The CDR3 DNA sequence: TGCAGCGTCGCTCAGCGGGGGGGAGGTGATACGCAGTATTTT.

Details on this clonotype: An end of the junction differs from the germline gene, which may be a read error. The V gene is TRBV12-5, the J gene TRBJ1-5; D perhaps matches TRBD1 (6 bases). The length of the CDR3 is 16 residues. Germline-derived CDR1 and CDR2 are LGHNT and FRNRAP. The CDR3 is CASGLRGWGRDQPRHF. CDR3 nucleotides: TGTGCTAGTGGTTTAAGGGGGTGGGGACGAGATCAGCCCCGGCATTTT.

The gene calls are TRBV10-3 and TRBJ1-1; no definite D call. CDR1 ENHRY and CDR2 SYGVKD come from the germline V gene. Trimming shortened V by 0 bases and J by 6 bases, and 14 bases separated the two germline ends. The CDR3 spans 15 residues. The CDR3, as DNA: TGTGCCATCAGTGAGTCTGTCGGGGAGAGGGCTGAAGCTTTCTTT. Its protein product is CAISESVGERAEAFF.

This rearrangement joins TRBV15 to TRBJ1-1; 7 positions agree with TRBD1. With V trimmed by 1 base and J by 2 bases, 4 bases remained unmatched. From germline, CDR1 is LNHNV and CDR2 YYDKDF (reference sequence). This CDR3 has 15 residues. This CDR3 is CATSRGGTANTEAFF. The DNA of the CDR3 is TGTGCCACCAGCAGAGGCGGGACAGCTAACACTGAAGCTTTCTTT.

About this clonotype: One end of the junction fails to match germline, which may point to a read error. V usage is TRBV5-1 and J usage is TRBJ2-6; tentatively, D is TRBD2 (6 bases). The germline gives CDR1 SGHRS, CDR2 YFSETQ. The CDR3 is 16 residues long. The CDR3 DNA sequence: TGCGCCAGCAGCCCGGGACTCGTCTCTGGGGCCGACGTCCTGACTTTC. The encoded protein is CASSPGLVSGADVLTF.

This rearrangement joins TRBV5-5 to TRBJ2-6; a possible D gene is TRBD2 (6 bases). CDR1 is SGHKS, CDR2 YYEKEE, per germline (reference sequence). V was shortened by 2 bases and J by 2 bases, with 14 bases between the two germline ends. The CDR3 has 17 amino acids. The CDR3 region is CASSLDVPGAGANVLTF. For the CDR3, the DNA is TGTGCCAGCAGCTTAGACGTTCCGGGAGCTGGGGCCAACGTCCTGACTTTC.

The rearrangement uses TRBV9 and TRBJ1-2, with D perhaps matching TRBD1 (6 bases). Germline V gene sequence: CDR1 SGDLS, CDR2 YYNGEE. V was trimmed by 2 bases and J by 2 bases, leaving 10 bases between them. CDR3 length: 14 residues. The CDR3, as DNA: TGTGCCAGCAGCGTGGGGGCCGGCAACTATGGCTACACCTTC. As protein: CASSVGAGNYGYTF.

The CDR3 is CASSYGANIQYF. CDR3 DNA: TGTGCCAGCAGTTACGGGGCCAACATTCAGTACTTC. The V gene is TRBV12-3 or TRBV12-4, the J gene TRBJ2-4; D possibly uses TRBD1 or TRBD2 (5 bases each). This CDR3 spans 12 amino acids. V lost 4 bases and J lost 7, with 8 bases in between.

The rearrangement uses TRBV6-1 and TRBJ2-1, with TRBD2 matching 7 bases. V lost 4 bases and J lost 8; bases outside the gene matches: 8. This CDR3 has 14 amino acids. In germline, CDR1 is MNHNS, CDR2 SASEGT. CDR3 nucleotides: TGTGCCAGCAGTGGAGGACTAGAATCCGATGAGCAGTTCTTC. The encoded protein is CASSGGLESDEQFF.

In this sample, this clonotype turned up once. This chain joins TRBV27 and TRBJ2-1, with TRBD2 matching over 16 bases. The ends lost 5 bases at V and 9 bases at J; junction bases unmatched: 4. Germline-derived CDR1 and CDR2 are MNHEY and SMNVEV (reference sequence). CDR3 length: 15 amino acids. The CDR3 protein is CASSHGTSGRGEQFF. DNA for the CDR3: TGTGCCAGCAGTCACGGGACTAGCGGGAGGGGTGAGCAGTTCTTC.

The chain carries TRBV20-1 and TRBJ2-1; 9 nucleotides align to TRBD2. Germline lookup yields CDR1 DFQATT and CDR2 SNEGSKA (reference sequence). V was clipped by 7 bases and J by 3 bases; unmatched bases: 4. The CDR3 consists of 13 residues. The CDR3 bases are TGCAGTGTCTGGACTAGCGTCTACAATGAGCAGTTCTTC. This translates into CSVWTSVYNEQFF.

This clonotype was picked up a small number of times. One end of the junction fails to match germline, which may point to a read error. The chain joins TRBV5-1 to TRBJ2-1, with D unclear. Germline-derived CDR1 and CDR2 are SGHRS and YFSETQ. This CDR3 is 14 amino acids long. CDR3 region: CASSLGQTYDEQFF. Written as DNA, the CDR3 is TGCGCCAGCAGCTTGGGGCAGACCTACGATGAGCAGTTCTTC. The full variable domain, rest sourced from reference TRBV5-1 and TRBJ2-1, is KAGVTQTPRYLIKTRGQQVTLSCSPISGHRSVSWYQQTPGQGLQFLFEYFSETQRNKGNFPGRFSGRQFSNSRSEMNVSTLELGDSALYLCASSLGQTYDEQFFGPGTRLTVL.

This chain's CDR3 is CASSQTSGGASSEQFF. The CDR3 DNA reads as TGTGCCAGCAGCCAAACTAGCGGGGGGGCCAGTAGTGAGCAGTTCTTC. The gene calls are TRBV3-1 and TRBJ2-1, with 13 bases that match TRBD2. The CDR3 length is 16 residues. J was trimmed by 9 bases and V by 2 bases; bases with no gene match: 7. Germline loops: CDR1 LGHDT, CDR2 YNNKEL (reference sequence).